A single sample gave rise to the 25 T cell receptor beta chains below, sequenced in a study of T cell changes during pregnancy in multiple sclerosis. Generated by immunoSEQ multiplex PCR, the TCRdb table keeps only in-frame clones and is missing some. The repertoire holds tens of thousands of clones, with less than 90% as singletons. The sequences come from CD4+ T cells from peripheral blood mononuclear cells, collected in the second trimester of pregnancy. The origin of the receptors is a female donor with multiple sclerosis, enrolled in a pregnancy study.

The rearrangement joins TRBV2 to TRBJ2-1; D is possibly TRBD2 (6 bases). V was cut by 8 bases and J by 8 bases, with 10 bases left in between. This CDR3 is built from 11 residues. The germline gives CDR1 SNHLY, CDR2 FYNNEI. CDR3 in DNA: TGTGCCAGCTCGGGAGTATATGAGCAGTTCTTC. Translated: CASSGVYEQFF.

The gene calls are TRBV19 and TRBJ1-6; no reliable D call. The CDR3 is 14 residues long. Trimming took off 7 bases at V and 3 bases at J, with 10 bases between the two ends. Looked up from germline, CDR1 is LNHDA and CDR2 is SQIVND (reference sequence). The CDR3 here is CASTFFLYNSPLHF. CDR3 in DNA: TGTGCCAGTACTTTTTTCCTCTATAATTCACCCCTCCACTTT.

This rearrangement joins TRBV10-3 to TRBJ2-1, with D uncertain. CDR1 is ENHRY, CDR2 SYGVKD, per germline. The CDR3 is made up of 17 amino acids. V was clipped by 4 bases and J by 0 bases, with 16 bases between them. CDR3 nucleotides: TGTGCCATCAGTGCGAGTTTCGTCCAAAGCTCCTACAATGAGCAGTTCTTC. As protein: CAISASFVQSSYNEQFF.

This rearrangement joins TRBV6-5 to TRBJ2-7; 10 bases fit TRBD2. Per the germline V gene, CDR1 is MNHEY and CDR2 is SVGAGI. J gave up 3 bases and V 6 bases, and 5 bases lay outside the gene matches. This CDR3 has 14 amino acids. The CDR3: CASRSTSGVYEQYF. The DNA of the CDR3 is TGTGCCAGCAGGTCTACTAGCGGGGTCTACGAGCAGTACTTC.

The gene calls are TRBV6-6 and TRBJ2-3; D possibly corresponds to TRBD1 (6 bases). V lost 6 bases, J lost 1 base, and 17 bases lay in between. The CDR3 covers 16 residues. CDR1 and CDR2 (germline): MNHNY, SVGAGI (reference sequence). The CDR3 here is CASRDPRQVGTDTQYF. The CDR3 DNA is TGTGCCAGCAGGGACCCTCGACAGGTGGGCACAGATACGCAGTATTTT.

This clone showed up just a few times. The V gene is TRBV29-1, the J gene TRBJ1-1, with D perhaps TRBD1 (5 bases). This CDR3 contains 13 residues. V lost 5 bases, J lost 1 base, and 11 bases lay in between. Germline CDR1 SQVTM, CDR2 ANQGSEA. For the CDR3, the DNA is TGCAGCGTTAGTGGCAGGGCGAACACTGAAGCTTTCTTT. This encodes CSVSGRANTEAFF.

The chain employs TRBV5-1 and TRBJ2-1, with 10 bases matching TRBD2. Germline-derived CDR1 and CDR2 are SGHRS and YFSETQ. V dropped 7 bases and J dropped 9; count of bases not matched to a gene: 10. This CDR3 is built from 14 residues. The CDR3 bases are TGCGCCAGCCGAATTCCTAGCGGGAGCGGTGAGCAGTTCTTC. Translated: CASRIPSGSGEQFF.

The chain has TRBV15 and TRBJ1-2; 9 nucleotides match TRBD1. Germline assignment: CDR1 LNHNV and CDR2 YYDKDF (reference sequence). This CDR3 has 16 amino acids. The junction had 7 bases not matched to a gene; V was cut back by 1 base and J by 4 bases. The CDR3 protein is CATSRAGVGQGYGYTF. Written as DNA, the CDR3 is TGTGCCACCAGCAGAGCAGGGGTGGGACAGGGCTATGGCTACACCTTC.

The chain couples TRBV6-6 to TRBJ1-2; 8 nucleotides agree with TRBD1. The CDR3 length is 12 residues. V was clipped by 5 bases and J by 4 bases; unmatched bases: 0. Germline V CDR1 and CDR2: MNHNY, SVGAGI (reference sequence). As DNA, the CDR3 is TGTGCCAGCAGTGGACAGGGCTATGGCTACACCTTC. Protein product: CASSGQGYGYTF.

The chain couples TRBV5-6 to TRBJ2-7; maybe TRBD2 (6 bases). The CDR3 length is 14 residues. The V end was cut by 4 bases, the J end by 5 bases, with 16 bases between. Looked up from germline, CDR1 is SGHDT and CDR2 is YYEEEE. For the CDR3, the DNA is TGTGCCAGCAGCCGAAGCGGTTCGGGGGACGAGCAGTACTTC. As protein: CASSRSGSGDEQYF.

This clone turned up a few times. V and J are TRBV4-2 and TRBJ2-3; 7 nucleotides align to TRBD2. After removal of 1 base from V and 3 bases from J, the junction contained 4 bases not matched to a gene. Germline V gene sequence: CDR1 LGHNA, CDR2 YNFKEQ. The CDR3 spans 15 residues. DNA for the CDR3: TGTGCCAGCAGCCAAGCGGGAGGCCCTACAGATACGCAGTATTTT. Translated, it gives CASSQAGGPTDTQYF.

The chain carries TRBV28 and TRBJ1-1; perhaps TRBD1 as D (5 bases). Germline CDR1 reads MDHEN; CDR2 reads SYDVKM. V lost 5 bases and J 6 bases, leaving 10 bases between the germline ends. This CDR3 comprises 12 residues. Here the CDR3 DNA reads TGTGCCAGCAGTCCACAGGTGCCTGAAGCTTTCTTT. Its translation is CASSPQVPEAFF. Combining the CDR3 with reference TRBV28 and TRBJ1-1 gives the whole variable domain DVKVTQSSRYLVKRTGEKVFLECVQDMDHENMFWYRQDPGLGLRLIYFSYDVKMKEKGDIPEGYSVSREKKERFSLILESASTNQTSMYLCASSPQVPEAFFGQGTRLTVV.

In nucleotides, the CDR3 is TGTGCCAGCAGCCAAGGGGTTGCAGGGGAGCAGTACTTC. Translating gives CASSQGVAGEQYF. The chain uses TRBV4-2 and TRBJ2-7; D is perhaps TRBD1 (5 bases). The V end was cut by 1 base, the J end by 7 bases, with 11 bases between. CDR3 length equals 13 residues. Germline CDR1 and CDR2: LGHNA and YNFKEQ.

The chain recombines TRBV19 with TRBJ1-5; D uncertain. This CDR3 contains 13 residues. CDR1 LNHDA and CDR2 SQIVND come from the germline V gene (reference sequence). With 3 bases removed from V and 6 bases from J, the gap between germline ends came to 9 bases. CDR3 residues: CASSIPTGQPQHF. Here the CDR3 DNA reads TGTGCCAGTAGTATCCCCACGGGTCAGCCCCAGCATTTT. The whole variable domain, remainder taken from reference TRBV19 and TRBJ1-5, is DGGITQSPKYLFRKEGQNVTLSCEQNLNHDAMYWYRQDPGQGLRLIYYSQIVNDFQKGDIAEGYSVSREKKESFPLTVTSAQKNPTAFYLCASSIPTGQPQHFGDGTRLSIL.

V and J are TRBV28 and TRBJ2-1; 13 bases are a match to TRBD2. The CDR3 sequence is 20 residues long. Per germline, CDR1 MDHEN and CDR2 SYDVKM. With V trimmed by 3 bases and J by 0 bases, 11 bases remained unmatched. The CDR3 bases are TGTGCCAGCAGTTTGGGTACCGGGACTAGCGGGGAAAGCTCCTACAATGAGCAGTTCTTC. This translates into CASSLGTGTSGESSYNEQFF. Looking up the rest from reference TRBV28 and TRBJ2-1 gives the full variable domain: DVKVTQSSRYLVKRTGEKVFLECVQDMDHENMFWYRQDPGLGLRLIYFSYDVKMKEKGDIPEGYSVSREKKERFSLILESASTNQTSMYLCASSLGTGTSGESSYNEQFFGPGTRLTVL.

The chain is built from TRBV28 and TRBJ2-7; D is perhaps TRBD2 (5 bases). This CDR3 is 15 amino acids long. Trimming pared 3 bases from V and 9 bases from J, leaving 21 bases between. From germline, CDR1 is MDHEN and CDR2 SYDVKM. This CDR3 is CASSFDSSRSPGQYF. The CDR3 DNA is TGTGCCAGCAGTTTCGATTCTAGCCGGTCCCCTGGGCAGTACTTC.

The V and J genes are TRBV5-4 and TRBJ2-5, with D maybe TRBD1 (5 bases). Trimming removed 2 bases from V and 5 bases from J, with 16 bases in between. The CDR3 extends over 15 amino acids. Germline V lookup: CDR1 SGHNT, CDR2 YYREEE (reference sequence). CDR3: CASSLVTAGMETQYF. CDR3 bases: TGTGCCAGCAGCTTAGTCACCGCAGGGATGGAGACCCAGTACTTC. The complete variable domain, with remaining parts taken from reference TRBV5-4 and TRBJ2-5, reads ETGVTQSPTHLIKTRGQQVTLRCSSQSGHNTVSWYQQALGQGPQFIFQYYREEENGRGNFPPRFSGLQFPNYSSELNVNALELDDSALYLCASSLVTAGMETQYFGPGTRLLVL.

This clone was seen more than once but under ten times. The gene calls are TRBV5-1 and TRBJ2-2, with unresolved D. The CDR3 is 15 amino acids. V lost 2 bases and J lost 0, with 8 bases in between. CDR1 SGHRS and CDR2 YFSETQ come from the germline V gene. DNA of the CDR3: TGCGCCAGCAGCTTACAGCTCGCGAACACCGGGGAGCTGTTTTTT. Protein product: CASSLQLANTGELFF.

CDR3 region: CSVASGRETDTQYF. For the CDR3, the DNA is TGCAGCGTCGCTAGCGGGAGGGAGACAGATACGCAGTATTTT. The V gene is TRBV29-1, the J gene TRBJ2-3, with TRBD2 matching over 12 bases. The CDR3 contains 14 residues. V was pared by 6 bases and J by 3 bases, with 4 bases of the junction left unmatched. CDR1 is SQVTM and CDR2 is ANQGSEA in the germline V gene.

The chain links TRBV30 to TRBJ1-2; maybe TRBD1 (5 bases). V lost 2 bases to trimming and J lost 0 bases, with 10 bases between them. The CDR3 is made up of 14 amino acids. Germline loops: CDR1 GTSNPN, CDR2 SVGIG (reference sequence). The chain's CDR3 is CAWSSGHTNYGYTF. CDR3 coding DNA: TGTGCCTGGAGTTCAGGGCATACTAACTATGGCTACACCTTC.

V is TRBV9 and J is TRBJ2-7; D remains ambiguous. CDR1 and CDR2 from the germline V gene are SGDLS and YYNGEE. The CDR3 contains 14 residues. The ends were cut back, 2 bases at V and 0 bases at J, with 9 bases in the middle. Here the CDR3 reads CASSVGPSSYEQYF. In DNA, the CDR3 is TGTGCCAGCAGCGTTGGTCCTAGCTCCTACGAGCAGTACTTC.

This CDR3 is CSVPAGGEGFVEPQHF. Here the CDR3 DNA reads TGCAGCGTTCCGGCGGGGGGGGAAGGATTCGTAGAGCCCCAGCATTTT. The rearrangement links TRBV29-1 to TRBJ1-5; D possibly corresponds to TRBD1 (5 bases). Trimming took off 5 bases at V and 8 bases at J, with 25 bases between the two ends. The CDR3 extends over 16 amino acids. Germline V gene sequence: CDR1 SQVTM, CDR2 ANQGSEA.

This clone is medium-sized by share. The CDR3 spells CASSMTARIEAFF. As DNA, the CDR3 is TGTGCCAGCAGTATGACAGCTCGGATTGAAGCTTTCTTT. This rearrangement joins TRBV2 to TRBJ1-1, with D possibly TRBD1 on 5 matching bases. V gave up 5 bases and J gave up 7 bases, with 14 bases separating them. CDR1 and CDR2 (germline): SNHLY, FYNNEI. This CDR3 is 13 amino acids long.

CDR3 in amino acids: CATGTIGIPYEQYF. The CDR3 coding sequence is TGTGCCACGGGGACTATCGGAATCCCTTACGAGCAGTACTTC. The chain is built from TRBV6-5 and TRBJ2-7; 7 nucleotides agree with TRBD2. The germline V gene has CDR1 MNHEY and CDR2 SVGAGI. CDR3 length: 14 amino acids. V was clipped by 10 bases and J by 4 bases; unmatched bases: 13.

The CDR3 DNA is TGTGCCAGCACTGGACAGGGAAGGTATGGCTACACCTTC. It codes for CASTGQGRYGYTF. V gene TRBV2 combines with J gene TRBJ1-2; TRBD1 agrees at 8 bases. The V and J ends lost 7 bases and 5 bases, in that order; junction bases with no gene match: 6. Per germline, CDR1 SNHLY and CDR2 FYNNEI. This CDR3 comprises 13 residues. The whole variable domain, filled in from reference TRBV2 and TRBJ1-2, reads EPEVTQTPSHQVTQMGQEVILRCVPISNHLYFYWYRQILGQKVEFLVSFYNNEISEKSEIFDDQFSVERPDGSNFTLKIRSTKLEDSAMYFCASTGQGRYGYTFGSGTRLTVV.